This entry concerns a single T cell receptor beta chain. The sample belongs to a study of shared clonotypes between healthy human individuals. Background on the study: The study used three CD4 naive, three CD4 memory, two CD8 naive and one CD8 memory plate per donor.

Germline V gene sequence: CDR1 MNHEY, CDR2 SMNVEV (reference sequence). CDR3 length equals 15 residues. V gave up 3 bases and J gave up 3 bases, with 12 bases separating them. Clones were read by immunoSEQ multiplex PCR, and TCRdb kept only the in-frame ones, dropping some. The repertoire consists of approximately 2.1 million clones, with just over 90% occurring once and the leading ten covering around 0.4%. Subsets obtained from CD4+ cells comprised CD45RA+ naive and CD45RA-negative memory cells. The sequence came from a man between 18 and 29 years old in good health. Some clones in this sample may be carry-over from other donors' samples. The rearrangement links TRBV27 to TRBJ2-1, with D possibly matching TRBD2 (6 bases). The sample consisted of naive CD4+ T cells from PBMCs. The subset here: CD45RA+ positively selected. The CDR3, as DNA: TGTGCCAGCAGTTTCGGAGGGTTTGACTACAATGAGCAGTTCTTC. This gives the protein CASSFGGFDYNEQFF.